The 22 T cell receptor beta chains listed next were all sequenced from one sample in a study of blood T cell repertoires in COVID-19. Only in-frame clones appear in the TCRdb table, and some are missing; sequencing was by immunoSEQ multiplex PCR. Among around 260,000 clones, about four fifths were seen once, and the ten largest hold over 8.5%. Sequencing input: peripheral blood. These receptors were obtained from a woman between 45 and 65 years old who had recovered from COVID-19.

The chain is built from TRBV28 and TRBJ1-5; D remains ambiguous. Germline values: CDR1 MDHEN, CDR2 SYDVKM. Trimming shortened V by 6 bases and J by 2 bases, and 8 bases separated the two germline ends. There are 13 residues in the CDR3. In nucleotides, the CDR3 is TGTGCCAGCAGGTATAGAGGCAATCAGCCCCAGCATTTT. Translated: CASRYRGNQPQHF.

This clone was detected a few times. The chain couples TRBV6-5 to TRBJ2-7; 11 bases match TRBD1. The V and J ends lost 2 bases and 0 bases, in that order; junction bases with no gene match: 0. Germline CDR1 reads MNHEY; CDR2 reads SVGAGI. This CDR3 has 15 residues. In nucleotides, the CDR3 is TGTGCCAGCAGTTACGGGACAGGGGGCTCCTACGAGCAGTACTTC. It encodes CASSYGTGGSYEQYF.

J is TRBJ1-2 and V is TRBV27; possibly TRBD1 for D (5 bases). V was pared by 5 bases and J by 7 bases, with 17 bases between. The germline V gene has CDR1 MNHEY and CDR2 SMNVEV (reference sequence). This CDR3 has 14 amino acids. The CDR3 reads CASSAGIGGFGYTF. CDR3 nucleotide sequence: TGTGCCAGCAGTGCGGGAATTGGGGGGTTTGGCTACACCTTC.

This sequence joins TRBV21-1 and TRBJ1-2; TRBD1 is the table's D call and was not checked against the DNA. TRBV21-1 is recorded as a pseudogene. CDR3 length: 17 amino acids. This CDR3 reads CASSKEGSDREGYGYTF. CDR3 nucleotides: TGTGCCAGCAGCAAAGAAGGTTCGGACAGGGAGGGCTATGGCTACACCTTC.

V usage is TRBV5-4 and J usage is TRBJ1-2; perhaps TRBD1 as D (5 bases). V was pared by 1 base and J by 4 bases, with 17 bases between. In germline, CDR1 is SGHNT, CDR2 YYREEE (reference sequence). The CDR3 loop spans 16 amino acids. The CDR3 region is CASSLTTAGLSYGYTF. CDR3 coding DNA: TGTGCCAGCAGCTTGACGACGGCAGGGTTAAGCTATGGCTACACCTTC.

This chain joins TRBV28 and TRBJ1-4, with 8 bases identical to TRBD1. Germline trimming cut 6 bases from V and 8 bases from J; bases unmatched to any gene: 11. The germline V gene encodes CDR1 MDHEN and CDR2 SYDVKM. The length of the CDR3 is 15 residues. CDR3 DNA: TGTGCCAGCAGGAAACAGGGGGGGGCTAGAGAAAAACTGTTTTTT. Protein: CASRKQGGAREKLFF.

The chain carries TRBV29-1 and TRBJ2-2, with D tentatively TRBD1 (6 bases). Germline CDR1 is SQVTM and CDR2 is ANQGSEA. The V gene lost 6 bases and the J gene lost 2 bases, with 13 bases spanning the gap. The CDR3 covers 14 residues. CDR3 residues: CSVKQGPNTGELFF. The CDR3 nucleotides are TGCAGCGTGAAACAGGGTCCTAACACCGGGGAGCTGTTTTTT.

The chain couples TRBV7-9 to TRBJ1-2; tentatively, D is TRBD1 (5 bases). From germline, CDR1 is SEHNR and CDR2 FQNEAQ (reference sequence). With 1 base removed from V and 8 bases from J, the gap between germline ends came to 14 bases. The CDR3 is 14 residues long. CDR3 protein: CASSLGTGNQGYTF. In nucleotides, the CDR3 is TGTGCCAGCAGCTTAGGAACAGGTAACCAAGGCTACACCTTC.

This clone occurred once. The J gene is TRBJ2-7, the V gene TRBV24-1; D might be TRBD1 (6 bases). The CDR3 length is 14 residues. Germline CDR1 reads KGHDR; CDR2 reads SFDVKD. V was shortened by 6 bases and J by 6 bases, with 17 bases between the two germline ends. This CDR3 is CATSSNRVGSEQYF. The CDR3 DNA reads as TGTGCCACCAGTAGCAACAGGGTTGGGTCCGAGCAGTACTTC.

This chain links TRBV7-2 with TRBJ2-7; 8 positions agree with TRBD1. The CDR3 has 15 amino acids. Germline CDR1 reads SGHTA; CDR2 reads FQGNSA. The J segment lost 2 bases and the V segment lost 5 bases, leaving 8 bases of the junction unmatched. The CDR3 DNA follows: TGTGCCAGCAGCCCCCGGACAGGGACCCCCTACGAGCAGTACTTC. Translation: CASSPRTGTPYEQYF.

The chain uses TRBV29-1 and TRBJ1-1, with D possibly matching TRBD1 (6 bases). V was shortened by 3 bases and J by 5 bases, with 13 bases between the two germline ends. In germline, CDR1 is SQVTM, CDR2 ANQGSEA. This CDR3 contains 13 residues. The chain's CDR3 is CSVDQGRGTEAFF. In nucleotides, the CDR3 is TGCAGCGTTGATCAGGGGCGGGGGACTGAAGCTTTCTTT.

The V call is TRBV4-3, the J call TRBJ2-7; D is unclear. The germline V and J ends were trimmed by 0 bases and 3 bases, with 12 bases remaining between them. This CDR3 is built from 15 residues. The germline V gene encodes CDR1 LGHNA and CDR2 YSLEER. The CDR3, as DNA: TGCGCCAGCAGCCAAGATACGAGCTCTCACTACGAGCAGTACTTC. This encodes CASSQDTSSHYEQYF.

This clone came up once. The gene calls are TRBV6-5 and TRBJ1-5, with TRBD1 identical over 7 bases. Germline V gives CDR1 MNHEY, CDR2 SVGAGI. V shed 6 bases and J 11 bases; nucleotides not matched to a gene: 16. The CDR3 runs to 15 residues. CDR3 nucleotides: TGTGCCAGCAGAAGAGGACAGGCCAACGTGGGGGCCCAGCATTTT. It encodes CASRRGQANVGAQHF.

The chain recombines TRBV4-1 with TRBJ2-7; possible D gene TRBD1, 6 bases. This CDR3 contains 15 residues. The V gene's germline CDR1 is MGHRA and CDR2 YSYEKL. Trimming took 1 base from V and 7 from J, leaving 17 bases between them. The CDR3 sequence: CASSQGAVGAREQYF. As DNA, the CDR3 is TGCGCCAGCAGCCAAGGGGCGGTGGGGGCTAGGGAGCAGTACTTC.

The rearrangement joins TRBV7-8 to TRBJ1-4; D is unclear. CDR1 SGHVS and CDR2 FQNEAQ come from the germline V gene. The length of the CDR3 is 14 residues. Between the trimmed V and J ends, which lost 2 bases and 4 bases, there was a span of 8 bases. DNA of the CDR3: TGTGCCAGCAGCTTAAGCTACAGTAATGAAAAACTGTTTTTT. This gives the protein CASSLSYSNEKLFF.

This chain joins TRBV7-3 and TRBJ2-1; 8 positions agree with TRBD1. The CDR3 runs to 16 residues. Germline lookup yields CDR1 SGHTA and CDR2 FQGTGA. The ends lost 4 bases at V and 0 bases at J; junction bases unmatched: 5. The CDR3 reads CASSSRTGPSYNEQFF. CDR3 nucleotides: TGTGCCAGCAGCTCCCGGACAGGGCCCTCCTACAATGAGCAGTTCTTC.

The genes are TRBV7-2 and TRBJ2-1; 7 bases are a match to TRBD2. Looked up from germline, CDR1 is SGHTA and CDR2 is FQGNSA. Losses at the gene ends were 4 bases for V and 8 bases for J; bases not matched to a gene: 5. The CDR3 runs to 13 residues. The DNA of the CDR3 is TGTGCCAGCAGCTACCCTCGGGGGGATGAGCAGTTCTTC. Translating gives CASSYPRGDEQFF.

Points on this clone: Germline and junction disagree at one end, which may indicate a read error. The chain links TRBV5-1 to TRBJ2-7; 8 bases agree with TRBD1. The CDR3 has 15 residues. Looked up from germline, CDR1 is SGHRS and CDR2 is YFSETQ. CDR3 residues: CASRLGQVSSYEQYF. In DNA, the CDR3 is TGCGCCAGCAGGTTGGGACAGGTGAGCTCCTACGAGCAGTACTTC.

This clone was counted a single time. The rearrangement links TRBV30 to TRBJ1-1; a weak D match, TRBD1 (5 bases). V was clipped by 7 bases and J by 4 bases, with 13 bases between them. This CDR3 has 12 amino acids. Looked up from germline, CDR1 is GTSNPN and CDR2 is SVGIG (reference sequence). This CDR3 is CALGYGGTEAFF. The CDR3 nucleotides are TGTGCCTTGGGGTACGGGGGCACTGAAGCTTTCTTT.

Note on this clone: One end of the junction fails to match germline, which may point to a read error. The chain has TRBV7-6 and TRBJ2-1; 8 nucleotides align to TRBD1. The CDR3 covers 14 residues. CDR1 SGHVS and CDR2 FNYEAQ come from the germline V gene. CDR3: CASSPGQGPAWTVF. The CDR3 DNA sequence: TGTGCCAGCAGCCCTGGACAGGGCCCAGCGTGGACGGTCTTC.

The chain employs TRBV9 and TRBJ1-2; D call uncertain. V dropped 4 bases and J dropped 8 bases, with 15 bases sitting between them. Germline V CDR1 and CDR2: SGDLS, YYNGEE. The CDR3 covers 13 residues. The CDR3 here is CASSFEVGEGYTF. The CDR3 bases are TGTGCCAGCAGCTTTGAGGTCGGGGAGGGCTACACCTTC.

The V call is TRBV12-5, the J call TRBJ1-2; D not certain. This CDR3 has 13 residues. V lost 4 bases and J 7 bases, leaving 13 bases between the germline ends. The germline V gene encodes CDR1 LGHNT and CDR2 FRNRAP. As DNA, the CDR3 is TGTGCTAGTGGTTCAGAAAAGGAGGGTGGCTACACCTTC. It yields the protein CASGSEKEGGYTF.